This entry lists 2 T cell receptor beta chains sequenced from one sample in a study of blood T cells in healthy people across ages (dated by TCRdb to between 2015 and 2017). The library was prepared using 5' RACE. The listed sequencing device is Illumina HiSeq 2500. The second PCR ran for about 6 to 12 cycles and used a J-beta primer mix along with a sample-barcoded 5' primer. TCRdb reprocessed the public reads (quality trimming at Q25 with fastp, clone calling with MiXCR) and kept in-frame beta chains. Entries are consolidated by CDR3 protein sequence, retaining the most common genes and DNA. The sample table holds some 1.1 million distinct CDR3 sequences, of which approximately 38% were seen once. The ten top clones hold around 13% of the sample. Sequenced sample: blood. Source of these receptors: a man aged 18 to 29 in good health.

In this sample, this clonotype turned up a few times. J is TRBJ1-5 and V is TRBV5-1; no clear D. Between the trimmed V and J ends, which lost 0 bases and 5 bases, there was a span of 6 bases. The CDR3 runs to 13 residues. Germline-derived CDR1 and CDR2 are SGHRS and YFSETQ. The CDR3 is CASSLGKDQPQHF. The CDR3 nucleotides are TGCGCCAGCAGCTTGGGCAAGGATCAGCCCCAGCATTTT.

In its sample, this clonotype was seen a few times. V gene TRBV18 combines with J gene TRBJ1-5; D is perhaps TRBD1 (6 bases). There are 13 residues in the CDR3. The germline V gene has CDR1 KGHSH and CDR2 LQKENI. V was clipped by 5 bases and J by 13 bases, with 18 bases between them. CDR3 bases: TGTGCCAGCTCATCCGACACTGGACAGTCTCAGCATTTT. Protein product: CASSSDTGQSQHF.